The 21 T cell receptor beta chains reported below all come from one sample, sequenced in a study of response to subunit inactivated influenza vaccine. TCRdb redid the calling of the RT-PCR reads with MiXCR, one entry per CDR3 protein. This sample carries about 170,000 distinct CDR3 sequences, 9.5% to 15% of them seen once, and the ten largest clones take about 29%. This same sample was also taken into another study, of T cells expressing NK-cell markers. That work states: UMI-tagged 5'RACE template switching yielded the TCR beta cDNA.

This specimen was CD8+ T cells sorted from PBMCs, taken 12 days after vaccination. Source of these receptors: a man in his fifties or sixties who received an inactivated influenza vaccine.

V gene TRBV20-1 combines with J gene TRBJ2-1; D is possibly TRBD2 (5 bases). Per the germline V gene, CDR1 is DFQATT and CDR2 is SNEGSKA (reference sequence). The CDR3 loop spans 16 amino acids. V lost 0 bases to trimming and J lost 3 bases, with 15 bases between them. As DNA, the CDR3 is TGCAGTGCTAGAGATCTCGGCGGGCCCCACTACAATGAGCAGTTCTTC. Translating gives CSARDLGGPHYNEQFF.

CDR3 DNA: TGTGCCTGGGAGGAGAACGCCGGTCAGCCCCAGCATTTT. This codes for CAWEENAGQPQHF. The chain combines TRBV30 with TRBJ1-5; D gene unclear. CDR3 length equals 13 residues. Germline CDR1 reads GTSNPN; CDR2 reads SVGIG (reference sequence). The ends were cut back, 5 bases at V and 6 bases at J, with 14 bases in the middle. The entire variable domain, with the rest obtained from reference TRBV30 and TRBJ1-5, is as follows: SQTIHQWPATLVQPVGSPLSLECTVEGTSNPNLYWYRQAAGRGLQLLFYSVGIGQISSEVPQNLSASRPQDRQFILSSKKLLLSDSGFYLCAWEENAGQPQHFGDGTRLSIL.

The genes are TRBV12-3 or TRBV12-4 and TRBJ2-5, with D perhaps TRBD1 (6 bases). The CDR3 extends over 15 amino acids. V gave up 5 bases and J gave up 4 bases, with 17 bases separating them. In nucleotides, the CDR3 is TGTGCCAGCAGTCGGCCACAGGGAAGAGGAGAGACCCAGTACTTC. It encodes CASSRPQGRGETQYF.

This clonotype turned up a few times. The rearrangement links TRBV12-3 or TRBV12-4 to TRBJ2-7; the match to TRBD2 covers 11 bases. CDR3 length: 15 amino acids. Trimming cost V 2 bases and J 6 bases; bases outside gene matches: 6. CDR3 nucleotide sequence: TGTGCCAGCAGTTTACAGTATGGACTAGCGGGCGAGCAGTACTTC. Translating it yields CASSLQYGLAGEQYF.

This clonotype was observed a handful of times. The chain has TRBV11-2 and TRBJ2-5; D might be TRBD1 (7 bases). The V end was cut by 1 base, the J end by 4 bases, with 16 bases between. Germline CDR1 is SGHAT and CDR2 is FQNNGV. This CDR3 has 16 amino acids. CDR3 amino acids: CASSLVRQGGPETQYF. The CDR3 DNA reads TGTGCCAGCAGCTTAGTCAGGCAGGGGGGACCAGAGACCCAGTACTTC.

The genes are TRBV24-1 and TRBJ2-5; D is possibly TRBD2 (5 bases). The germline V and J ends were trimmed by 4 bases and 7 bases, with 12 bases remaining between them. The germline gives CDR1 KGHDR, CDR2 SFDVKD. The CDR3 runs 13 residues. The CDR3 spells CATSEGSEGTQYF. CDR3 bases: TGTGCCACCAGTGAAGGTAGCGAGGGGACCCAGTACTTC.

The rearrangement links TRBV4-3 to TRBJ2-2, with TRBD1 as a possible D gene (6 bases). The V end lost 0 bases, the J end lost 7 bases, and 9 bases lay between the germline ends. In germline, CDR1 is LGHNA, CDR2 YSLEER. The CDR3 is 14 residues long. The CDR3 DNA sequence: TGCGCCAGCAGCCAAGATTGGGGGCGCGGGGAGCTGTTTTTT. Translated, it gives CASSQDWGRGELFF.

A few counts support this clonotype. V and J are TRBV28 and TRBJ1-5; unclear D gene. Trimming removed 3 bases from V and 2 bases from J, with 8 bases in between. The CDR3 loop spans 14 amino acids. Looked up from germline, CDR1 is MDHEN and CDR2 is SYDVKM. CDR3 in amino acids: CASSLSTGNQPQHF. CDR3 sequence (DNA): TGTGCCAGCAGTTTGTCCACAGGCAATCAGCCCCAGCATTTT.

This clonotype was counted a few times. The chain recombines TRBV4-3 with TRBJ2-1; 9 nucleotides agree with TRBD2. CDR1 is LGHNA and CDR2 is YSLEER in the germline V gene. CDR3 length equals 18 residues. Trimming at V came to 3 bases and at J to 0 bases, leaving 9 bases not matched to a gene. CDR3 loop: CASSHIAGVPDSYNEQFF. DNA for the CDR3: TGCGCCAGCAGCCATATAGCGGGGGTCCCAGACTCCTACAATGAGCAGTTCTTC.

This clonotype has a handful of counts. The chain has TRBV7-2 and TRBJ1-4; TRBD1 is a possible D gene (6 bases). Germline V gene data show CDR1 as SGHTA and CDR2 as FQGNSA. The CDR3 spans 16 residues. Deletions cut 3 bases from V and 0 bases from J, with 11 bases between. This CDR3 reads CASSFSGAATNEKLFF. The CDR3 DNA sequence: TGTGCCAGCAGCTTCTCAGGGGCAGCAACTAATGAAAAACTGTTTTTT.

This clonotype was detected many times. The V call is TRBV15, the J call TRBJ1-1, with a possible D match to TRBD1 (5 bases). Trimming took 0 bases from V and 0 from J, leaving 11 bases between them. The CDR3 runs 16 residues. The V gene's germline CDR1 is LNHNV and CDR2 YYDKDF (reference sequence). The CDR3 is CATSRDFREMNTEAFF. The CDR3 nucleotides read TGTGCCACCAGCAGAGATTTCAGGGAAATGAACACTGAAGCTTTCTTT.

This clonotype was counted ten times or more. The rearrangement links TRBV14 to TRBJ1-2; D ambiguous. Germline CDR1 and CDR2: SGHDN and FVKESK. The V end lost 2 bases, the J end lost 8 bases, and 9 bases lay between the germline ends. The CDR3 contains 12 residues. As DNA, the CDR3 is TGTGCCAGCAGCCAAACGACGGTGGGCTACACCTTC. As protein: CASSQTTVGYTF.

The chain carries TRBV2 and TRBJ2-7; D is unresolved. Germline V gene data show CDR1 as SNHLY and CDR2 as FYNNEI. The V end was cut by 7 bases, the J end by 3 bases, with 19 bases between. The CDR3 is 15 amino acids. The CDR3 DNA sequence: TGTGCCAGCAAGAAGGAAACAGAACCACTCTACGAGCAGTACTTC. Translated: CASKKETEPLYEQYF.

This clonotype was seen only a few times. The rearrangement links TRBV5-5 to TRBJ2-5, with 10 bases that match TRBD1. This CDR3 contains 15 residues. Losses at the gene ends were 6 bases for V and 1 base for J; bases not matched to a gene: 6. Germline CDR1 and CDR2: SGHKS and YYEKEE (reference sequence). The CDR3 sequence is CASNLGTGAQETQYF. In nucleotides, the CDR3 is TGTGCCAGCAATTTGGGGACAGGGGCCCAAGAGACCCAGTACTTC.

The chain recombines TRBV12-3 or TRBV12-4 with TRBJ2-7; the match to TRBD1 covers 8 bases. The trim removed 3 bases at V and 5 bases at J, leaving 3 bases unmatched. This CDR3 is built from 13 residues. The CDR3 protein is CASSLQGAHEQYF. CDR3 nucleotides: TGTGCCAGCAGTTTGCAGGGGGCACACGAGCAGTACTTC.

This clonotype was counted between two and nine times. The J gene is TRBJ2-7, the V gene TRBV10-3, with D possibly matching TRBD1 (6 bases). This CDR3 contains 14 residues. Trimming removed 2 bases at V and 3 bases at J, with 11 bases between. Per the germline V gene, CDR1 is ENHRY and CDR2 is SYGVKD. The CDR3 is CAISEGQYGYEQYF. CDR3 bases: TGTGCCATCAGTGAGGGACAGTACGGCTACGAGCAGTACTTC.

The V gene is TRBV6-5, the J gene TRBJ2-7, with D uncertain. CDR3 size: 14 residues. V was shortened by 2 bases and J by 0 bases, with 8 bases between the two germline ends. The V gene's germline CDR1 is MNHEY and CDR2 SVGAGI. The CDR3 protein is CASSYSGFSYEQYF. The CDR3 DNA is TGTGCCAGCAGTTACAGTGGATTCTCCTACGAGCAGTACTTC.

The chain carries TRBV9 and TRBJ2-7; perhaps TRBD2 as D (6 bases). Germline CDR1 is SGDLS and CDR2 is YYNGEE. The CDR3 covers 14 residues. V lost 0 bases and J lost 2, with 9 bases in between. The CDR3 loop reads CASSVAPSAYEQYF. In nucleotides, the CDR3 is TGTGCCAGCAGCGTAGCGCCTAGCGCCTACGAGCAGTACTTC.

The chain carries TRBV5-1 and TRBJ2-7, with D perhaps TRBD1 (6 bases). The CDR3 totals 14 residues. Germline-derived CDR1 and CDR2 are SGHRS and YFSETQ. Between the trimmed V and J ends, which lost 0 bases and 2 bases, there was a span of 9 bases. Written as DNA, the CDR3 is TGCGCCAGCAGCTTGGGGTCAGGGGCCTACGAGCAGTACTTC. This encodes CASSLGSGAYEQYF. The whole variable domain, remainder taken from reference TRBV5-1 and TRBJ2-7, is KAGVTQTPRYLIKTRGQQVTLSCSPISGHRSVSWYQQTPGQGLQFLFEYFSETQRNKGNFPGRFSGRQFSNSRSEMNVSTLELGDSALYLCASSLGSGAYEQYFGPGTRLTVT.

The V and J genes are TRBV9 and TRBJ2-1; 10 nucleotides match TRBD1. Germline CDR1 SGDLS, CDR2 YYNGEE. V gave up 0 bases and J gave up 1 base; unmatched junction bases: 4. The CDR3 is 17 residues long. CDR3 amino acids: CASSVAPGQGSYNEQFF. The CDR3 region has the DNA TGTGCCAGCAGCGTAGCACCGGGACAGGGGTCCTACAATGAGCAGTTCTTC.

The chain recombines TRBV4-1 with TRBJ2-7; D perhaps matches TRBD2 (5 bases). The germline V gene encodes CDR1 MGHRA and CDR2 YSYEKL. The CDR3 has 15 residues. V dropped 5 bases and J dropped 2 bases, with 16 bases sitting between them. The CDR3 DNA sequence: TGCGCCAGCAGCATCAGAACGGGATATACCTACGAGCAGTACTTC. Its protein product is CASSIRTGYTYEQYF.